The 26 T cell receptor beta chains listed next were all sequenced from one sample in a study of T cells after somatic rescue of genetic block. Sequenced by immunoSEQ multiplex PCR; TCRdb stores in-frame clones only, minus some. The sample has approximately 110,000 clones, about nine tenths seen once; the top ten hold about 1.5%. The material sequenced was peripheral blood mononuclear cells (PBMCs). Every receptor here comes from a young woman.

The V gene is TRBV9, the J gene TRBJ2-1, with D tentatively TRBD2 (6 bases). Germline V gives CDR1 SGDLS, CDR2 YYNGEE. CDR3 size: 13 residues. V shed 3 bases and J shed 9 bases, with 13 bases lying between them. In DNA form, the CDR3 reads TGTGCCAGCAGCGCTCGACTAGGCGGTGAGCAGTTCTTC. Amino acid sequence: CASSARLGGEQFF. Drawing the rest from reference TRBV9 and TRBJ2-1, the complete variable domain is DSGVTQTPKHLITATGQRVTLRCSPRSGDLSVYWYQQSLDQGLQFLIQYYNGEERAKGNILERFSAQQFPDLHSELNLSSLELGDSALYFCASSARLGGEQFFGPGTRLTVL.

This chain's CDR3 is CASSLWAGGGSNQPQHF. In DNA form, the CDR3 reads TGTGCCAGCAGCCTTTGGGCAGGGGGAGGTAGCAATCAGCCCCAGCATTTT. V gene TRBV27 combines with J gene TRBJ1-5, with 7 nucleotides matching TRBD1. In germline, CDR1 is MNHEY, CDR2 SMNVEV (reference sequence). J gave up 0 bases and V 6 bases, and 11 bases lay outside the gene matches. This CDR3 has 17 residues.

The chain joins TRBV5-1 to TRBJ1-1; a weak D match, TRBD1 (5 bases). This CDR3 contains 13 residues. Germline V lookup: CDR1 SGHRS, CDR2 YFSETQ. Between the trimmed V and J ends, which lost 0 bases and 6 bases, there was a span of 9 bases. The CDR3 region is CASSLVSGAEAFF. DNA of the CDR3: TGCGCCAGCAGCTTGGTATCGGGGGCTGAAGCTTTCTTT.

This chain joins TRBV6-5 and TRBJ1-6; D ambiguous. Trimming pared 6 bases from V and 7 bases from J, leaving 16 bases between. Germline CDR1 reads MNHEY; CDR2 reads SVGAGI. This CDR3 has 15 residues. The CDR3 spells CASSDGGPWNSPLHF. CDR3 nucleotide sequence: TGTGCCAGCAGCGACGGAGGCCCGTGGAATTCACCCCTCCACTTT.

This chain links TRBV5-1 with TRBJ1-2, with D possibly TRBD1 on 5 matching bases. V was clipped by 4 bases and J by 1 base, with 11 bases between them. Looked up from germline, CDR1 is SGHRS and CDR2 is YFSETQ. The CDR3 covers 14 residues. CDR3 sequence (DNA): TGCGCCAGCAGCCCTGACAGCCTTAACTATGGCTACACCTTC. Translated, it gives CASSPDSLNYGYTF.

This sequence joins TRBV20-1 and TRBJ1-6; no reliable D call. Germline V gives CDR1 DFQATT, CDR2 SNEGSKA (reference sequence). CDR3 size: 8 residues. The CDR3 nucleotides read TGCAGCCCCAGGACCCTCCACTTT. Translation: CSPRTLHF.

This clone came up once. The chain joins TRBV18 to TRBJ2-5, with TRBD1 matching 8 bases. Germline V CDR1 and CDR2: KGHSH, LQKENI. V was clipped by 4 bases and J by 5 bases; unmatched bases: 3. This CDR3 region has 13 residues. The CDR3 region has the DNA TGTGCCAGCTCACAACGGACAGGGGAGACCCAGTACTTC. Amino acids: CASSQRTGETQYF.

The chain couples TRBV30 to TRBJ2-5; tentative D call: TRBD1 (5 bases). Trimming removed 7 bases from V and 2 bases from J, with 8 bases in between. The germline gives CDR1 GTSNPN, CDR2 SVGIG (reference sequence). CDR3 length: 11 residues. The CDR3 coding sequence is TGTGCCTACGGACATCAAGAGACCCAGTACTTC. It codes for CAYGHQETQYF.

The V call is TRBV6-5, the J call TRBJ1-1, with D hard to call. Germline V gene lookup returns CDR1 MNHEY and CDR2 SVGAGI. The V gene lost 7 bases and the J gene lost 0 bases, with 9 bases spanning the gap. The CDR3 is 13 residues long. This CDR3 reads CASTKILNTEAFF. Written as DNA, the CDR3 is TGTGCCAGCACCAAGATATTGAACACTGAAGCTTTCTTT.

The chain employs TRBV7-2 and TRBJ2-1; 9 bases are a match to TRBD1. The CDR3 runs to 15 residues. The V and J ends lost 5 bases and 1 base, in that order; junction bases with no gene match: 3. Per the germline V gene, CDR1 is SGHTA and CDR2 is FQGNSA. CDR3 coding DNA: TGTGCCAGCAGCCGCGGACAGGGGTCCTACAATGAGCAGTTCTTC. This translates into CASSRGQGSYNEQFF.

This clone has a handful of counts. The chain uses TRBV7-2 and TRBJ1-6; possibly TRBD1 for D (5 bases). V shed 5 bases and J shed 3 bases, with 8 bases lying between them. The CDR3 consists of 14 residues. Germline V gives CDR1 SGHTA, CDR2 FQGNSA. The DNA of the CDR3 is TGTGCCAGCAGCGGGACGGACTATAATTCACCCCTCCACTTT. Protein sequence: CASSGTDYNSPLHF.

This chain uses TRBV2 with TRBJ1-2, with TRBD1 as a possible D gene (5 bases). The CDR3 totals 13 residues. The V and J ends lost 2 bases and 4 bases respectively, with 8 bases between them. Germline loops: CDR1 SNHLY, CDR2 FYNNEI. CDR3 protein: CASSEFTGYGYTF. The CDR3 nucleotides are TGTGCCAGCAGTGAATTTACAGGCTATGGCTACACCTTC.

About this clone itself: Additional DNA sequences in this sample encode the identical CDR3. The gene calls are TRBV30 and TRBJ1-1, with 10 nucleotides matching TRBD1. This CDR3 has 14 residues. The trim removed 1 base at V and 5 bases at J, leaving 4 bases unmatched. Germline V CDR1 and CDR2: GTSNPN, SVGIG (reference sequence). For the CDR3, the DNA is TGTGCCTGGAGTGCTGGGACAGGGGCTACTGAAGCTTTCTTT. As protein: CAWSAGTGATEAFF.

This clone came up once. The CDR3 DNA reads TGCGCCAGCAGCTTCTACAGGGGAGTTGGCAATGAGCAGTTCTTC. Translating gives CASSFYRGVGNEQFF. The J gene is TRBJ2-1, the V gene TRBV5-1; 7 bases match TRBD1. The CDR3 spans 15 residues. Germline CDR1 and CDR2: SGHRS and YFSETQ. V gave up 2 bases and J gave up 6 bases; unmatched junction bases: 8. The whole variable domain, filled in from reference TRBV5-1 and TRBJ2-1, reads KAGVTQTPRYLIKTRGQQVTLSCSPISGHRSVSWYQQTPGQGLQFLFEYFSETQRNKGNFPGRFSGRQFSNSRSEMNVSTLELGDSALYLCASSFYRGVGNEQFFGPGTRLTVL.

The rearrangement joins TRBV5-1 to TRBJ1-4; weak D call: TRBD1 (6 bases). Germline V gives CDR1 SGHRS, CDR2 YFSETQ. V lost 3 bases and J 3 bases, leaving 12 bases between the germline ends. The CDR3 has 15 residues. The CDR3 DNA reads TGCGCCAGCAGCTATCAAGGGGGTGCTAATGAAAAACTGTTTTTT. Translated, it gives CASSYQGGANEKLFF.

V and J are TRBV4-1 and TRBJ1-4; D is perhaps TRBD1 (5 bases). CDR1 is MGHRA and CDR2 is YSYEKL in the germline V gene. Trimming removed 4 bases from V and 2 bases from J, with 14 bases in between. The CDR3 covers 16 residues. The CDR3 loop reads CASSPPGPLTNEKLFF. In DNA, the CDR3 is TGCGCCAGCAGCCCTCCGGGGCCATTGACTAATGAAAAACTGTTTTTT.

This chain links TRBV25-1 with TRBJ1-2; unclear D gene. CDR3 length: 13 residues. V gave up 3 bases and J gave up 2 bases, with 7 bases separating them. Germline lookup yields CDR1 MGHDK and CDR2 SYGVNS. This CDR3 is CASSDLGNYGYTF. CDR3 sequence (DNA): TGTGCCAGCAGTGATTTGGGAAACTATGGCTACACCTTC.

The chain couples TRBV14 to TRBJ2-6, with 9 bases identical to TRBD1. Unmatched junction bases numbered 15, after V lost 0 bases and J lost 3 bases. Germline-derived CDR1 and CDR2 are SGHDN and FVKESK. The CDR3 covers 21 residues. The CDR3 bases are TGTGCCAGCAGCCAAGAAATCCCGAGGTTACAGGGGGCGTATGGGGCCAACGTCCTGACTTTC. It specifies CASSQEIPRLQGAYGANVLTF.

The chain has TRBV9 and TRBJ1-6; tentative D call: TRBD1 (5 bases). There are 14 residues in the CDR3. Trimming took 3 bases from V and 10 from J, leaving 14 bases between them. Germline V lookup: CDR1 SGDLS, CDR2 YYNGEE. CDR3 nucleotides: TGTGCCAGCAGCGCGACGGACACCCTCTCACCCCTCCACTTT. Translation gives CASSATDTLSPLHF.

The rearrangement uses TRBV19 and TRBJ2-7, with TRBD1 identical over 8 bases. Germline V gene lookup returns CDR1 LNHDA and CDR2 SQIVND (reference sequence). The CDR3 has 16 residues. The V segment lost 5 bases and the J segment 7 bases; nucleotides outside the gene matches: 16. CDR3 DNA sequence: TGTGCCAGTAGTCCCTGGACAGGGAGGTTTTTCAGGGAGCAGTACTTC. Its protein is CASSPWTGRFFREQYF.

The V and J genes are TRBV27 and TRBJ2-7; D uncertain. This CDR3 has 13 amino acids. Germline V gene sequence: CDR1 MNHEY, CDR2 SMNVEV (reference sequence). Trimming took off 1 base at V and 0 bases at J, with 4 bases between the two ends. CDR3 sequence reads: CASSLFSSYEQYF. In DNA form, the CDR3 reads TGTGCCAGCAGTTTATTTAGCTCCTACGAGCAGTACTTC.

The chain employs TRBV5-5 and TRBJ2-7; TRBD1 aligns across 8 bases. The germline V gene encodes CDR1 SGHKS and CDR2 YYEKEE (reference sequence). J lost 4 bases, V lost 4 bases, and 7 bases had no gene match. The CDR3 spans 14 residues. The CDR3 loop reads CASSRGQGEYEQYF. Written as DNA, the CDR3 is TGTGCCAGCAGCCGCGGACAGGGCGAGTACGAGCAGTACTTC.

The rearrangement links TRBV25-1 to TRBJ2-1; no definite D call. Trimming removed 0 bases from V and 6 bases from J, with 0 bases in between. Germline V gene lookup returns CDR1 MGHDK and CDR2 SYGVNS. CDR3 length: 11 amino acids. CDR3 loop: CASSEYNEQFF. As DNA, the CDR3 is TGTGCCAGCAGTGAATACAATGAGCAGTTCTTC.

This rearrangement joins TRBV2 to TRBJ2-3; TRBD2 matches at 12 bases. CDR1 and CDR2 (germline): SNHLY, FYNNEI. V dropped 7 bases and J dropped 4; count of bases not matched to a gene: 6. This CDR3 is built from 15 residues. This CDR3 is CASIRLAGDADTQYF. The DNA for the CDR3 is TGTGCCAGCATCCGACTAGCGGGGGACGCAGATACGCAGTATTTT.

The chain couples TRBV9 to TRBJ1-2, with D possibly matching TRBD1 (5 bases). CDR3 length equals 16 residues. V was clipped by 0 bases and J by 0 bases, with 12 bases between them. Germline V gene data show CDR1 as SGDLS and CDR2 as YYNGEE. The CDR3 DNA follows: TGTGCCAGCAGCGTAGGGGGCAGCCCCGCTAACTATGGCTACACCTTC. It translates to CASSVGGSPANYGYTF.

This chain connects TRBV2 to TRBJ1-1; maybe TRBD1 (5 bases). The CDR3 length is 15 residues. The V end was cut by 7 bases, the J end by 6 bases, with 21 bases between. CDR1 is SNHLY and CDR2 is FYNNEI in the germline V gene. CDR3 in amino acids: CASTRTLLTEPEAFF. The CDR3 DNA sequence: TGTGCCAGCACTCGAACCCTCTTGACAGAGCCTGAAGCTTTCTTT.